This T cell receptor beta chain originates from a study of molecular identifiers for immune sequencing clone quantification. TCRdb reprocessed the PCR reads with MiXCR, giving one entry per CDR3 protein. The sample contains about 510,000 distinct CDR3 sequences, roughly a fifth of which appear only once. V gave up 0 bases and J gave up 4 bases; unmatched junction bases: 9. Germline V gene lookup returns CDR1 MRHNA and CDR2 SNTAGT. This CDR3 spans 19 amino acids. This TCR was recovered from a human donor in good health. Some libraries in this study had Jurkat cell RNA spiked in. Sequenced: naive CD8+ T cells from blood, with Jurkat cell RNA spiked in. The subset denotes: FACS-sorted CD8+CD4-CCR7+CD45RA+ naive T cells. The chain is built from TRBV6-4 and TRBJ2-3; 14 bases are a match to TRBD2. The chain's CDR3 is CASSDSIGTSGSVPDTQYF. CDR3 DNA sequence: TGTGCCAGCAGTGACTCTATAGGGACTAGCGGGAGTGTCCCAGATACGCAGTATTTT.